Below are 14 T cell receptor beta chains sequenced from a single sample in a study of T cell responses to AZD1222 COVID-19 vaccine (dated by TCRdb to the early 2020s). Library preparation was by the immunoSEQ multiplex PCR assay. TCRdb re-hosts the immuneACCESS table, in-frame sequences only. Its copies lack some clones; in the studies checked, an unresolved V gene accounts for under half of them, and the cause for the rest is not known. The sample records fewer than 300,000 clones, over 90% of which are singletons. Less than 0.65% of the sample is in the top ten clones. The time point label for this specimen denotes: baseline before first vaccination. The sequenced sample was peripheral blood, obtained on day 0 of AZD1222 vaccination. Receptors were obtained from an adult in good health.

This clone was picked up one time. This sequence joins TRBV9 and TRBJ2-1, with D perhaps assigned TRBD1 or TRBD2 (5 bases each). Deletions cut 3 bases from V and 6 bases from J, with 13 bases between. CDR3 size: 14 residues. Germline assignment: CDR1 SGDLS and CDR2 YYNGEE. As DNA, the CDR3 is TGTGCCAGCAGCGGCCGGGACGGACCCAATGAGCAGTTCTTC. Its translation: CASSGRDGPNEQFF. Filled out from reference TRBV9 and TRBJ2-1, the complete variable domain reads DSGVTQTPKHLITATGQRVTLRCSPRSGDLSVYWYQQSLDQGLQFLIQYYNGEERAKGNILERFSAQQFPDLHSELNLSSLELGDSALYFCASSGRDGPNEQFFGPGTRLTVL.

The DNA of the CDR3 is TGCGCCAGCAGCTTGTTCCGACCGGACCCAGAGACCCAGTACTTC. As protein: CASSLFRPDPETQYF. The gene calls are TRBV5-1 and TRBJ2-5; D uncertain. Germline loops: CDR1 SGHRS, CDR2 YFSETQ. Trimming took off 1 base at V and 4 bases at J, with 14 bases between the two ends. CDR3 size: 15 residues. The full variable domain, with the rest looked up from reference TRBV5-1 and TRBJ2-5, is KAGVTQTPRYLIKTRGQQVTLSCSPISGHRSVSWYQQTPGQGLQFLFEYFSETQRNKGNFPGRFSGRQFSNSRSEMNVSTLELGDSALYLCASSLFRPDPETQYFGPGTRLLVL.

This clone has only a few counts. The chain couples TRBV19 to TRBJ1-1, with D possibly TRBD1 on 6 matching bases. Germline V gives CDR1 LNHDA, CDR2 SQIVND (reference sequence). This CDR3 is built from 14 residues. Trimming cost V 6 bases and J 1 base, with 12 bases left between them. The DNA for the CDR3 is TGTGCCAGTAGAGTAACAGGGCAGAACACTGAAGCTTTCTTT. Translating it yields CASRVTGQNTEAFF.

The chain links TRBV10-3 to TRBJ2-7; D unclear. V was clipped by 2 bases and J by 1 base, with 6 bases between them. The germline V gene encodes CDR1 ENHRY and CDR2 SYGVKD. The CDR3 runs 13 residues. DNA of the CDR3: TGTGCCATCAGTGAGGCTATATCCTACGAGCAGTACTTC. Its translation is CAISEAISYEQYF.

The V gene is TRBV28, the J gene TRBJ1-5, with D possibly being TRBD1 (5 bases). The CDR3 is made up of 17 amino acids. Germline-derived CDR1 and CDR2 are MDHEN and SYDVKM. V was cut by 2 bases and J by 2 bases, with 16 bases left in between. CDR3 in amino acids: CASSLRGLSRGNQPQHF. DNA for the CDR3: TGTGCCAGCAGTTTACGGGGACTCTCGCGGGGCAATCAGCCCCAGCATTTT.

The CDR3 region is CASSLFIPRGRIDSPLHF. Written as DNA, the CDR3 is TGTGCCAGCAGCTTGTTCATTCCCCGGGGGCGCATTGATTCACCCCTCCACTTT. The chain uses TRBV5-5 and TRBJ1-6, with D possibly being TRBD1 (6 bases). The CDR3 contains 18 residues. Trimming removed 1 base at V and 8 bases at J, with 22 bases between. CDR1 SGHKS and CDR2 YYEKEE come from the germline V gene (reference sequence).

The chain carries TRBV19 and TRBJ1-5, with TRBD1 as a possible D gene (5 bases). There are 16 residues in the CDR3. CDR1 is LNHDA and CDR2 is SQIVND in the germline V gene (reference sequence). V lost 9 bases and J 2 bases, leaving 20 bases between the germline ends. For the CDR3, the DNA is TGTGCCAGCGGGCCAAGTGGGGCCGTGGGCAATCAGCCCCAGCATTTT. This translates into CASGPSGAVGNQPQHF.

V usage is TRBV29-1 and J usage is TRBJ2-3; 9 positions agree with TRBD2. Per germline, CDR1 SQVTM and CDR2 ANQGSEA. Unmatched junction bases numbered 8, after V lost 8 bases and J lost 2 bases. The CDR3 consists of 14 residues. In nucleotides, the CDR3 is TGCAGCACCCGGGCGGGGGGGATCACAGATACGCAGTATTTT. It translates to CSTRAGGITDTQYF.

The rearrangement links TRBV5-1 to TRBJ2-5; D unresolved. Between the trimmed V and J ends, which lost 2 bases and 5 bases, there was a span of 16 bases. The CDR3 covers 15 residues. The germline gives CDR1 SGHRS, CDR2 YFSETQ. The CDR3 DNA is TGCGCCAGCAGCTTAACCTACTTTAGACGGGAGACCCAGTACTTC. This gives the protein CASSLTYFRRETQYF.

This clone appeared a single time. V and J are TRBV2 and TRBJ1-4, with 9 bases identical to TRBD1. Germline V gene data show CDR1 as SNHLY and CDR2 as FYNNEI. The CDR3 is 14 residues long. Germline trimming cut 3 bases from V and 5 bases from J; bases unmatched to any gene: 1. The CDR3 coding sequence is TGTGCCAGCAGTGAGGACAGGGGCAATGAAAAACTGTTTTTT. It codes for CASSEDRGNEKLFF. The whole variable domain, remainder taken from reference TRBV2 and TRBJ1-4, is EPEVTQTPSHQVTQMGQEVILRCVPISNHLYFYWYRQILGQKVEFLVSFYNNEISEKSEIFDDQFSVERPDGSNFTLKIRSTKLEDSAMYFCASSEDRGNEKLFFGSGTQLSVL.

The chain uses TRBV2 and TRBJ2-7; 12 bases agree with TRBD2. Germline trimming cut 6 bases from V and 3 bases from J; bases unmatched to any gene: 3. CDR3 length: 14 amino acids. Looked up from germline, CDR1 is SNHLY and CDR2 is FYNNEI. DNA of the CDR3: TGTGCCAGCAGGTTACTAGCGGGAGGCTACGAGCAGTACTTC. Protein: CASRLLAGGYEQYF.

Concerning this clone: The same CDR3 also results from other DNA sequences found in this sample. This sequence joins TRBV7-9 and TRBJ2-3; D is uncertain. The V gene's germline CDR1 is SEHNR and CDR2 FQNEAQ (reference sequence). The length of the CDR3 is 11 residues. Trimming removed 4 bases from V and 2 bases from J, with 1 base in between. CDR3 protein: CASSSTDTQYF. CDR3 DNA sequence: TGTGCCAGCAGCTCCACAGATACGCAGTATTTT.

The chain carries TRBV5-1 and TRBJ2-5, with D unclear. The CDR3 consists of 13 residues. The V gene lost 0 bases and the J gene lost 5 bases, with 8 bases spanning the gap. Germline V CDR1 and CDR2: SGHRS, YFSETQ. The CDR3 reads CASSLAARETQYF. The CDR3 DNA reads TGCGCCAGCAGCTTGGCCGCCAGGGAGACCCAGTACTTC. The whole variable domain, remainder taken from reference TRBV5-1 and TRBJ2-5, is KAGVTQTPRYLIKTRGQQVTLSCSPISGHRSVSWYQQTPGQGLQFLFEYFSETQRNKGNFPGRFSGRQFSNSRSEMNVSTLELGDSALYLCASSLAARETQYFGPGTRLLVL.

The CDR3 is CASSLGRKLFF. The DNA for the CDR3 is TGTGCCAGCAGTTTAGGAAGGAAACTGTTTTTT. The chain couples TRBV12-3 or TRBV12-4 to TRBJ1-4; the D is unclear. The V gene lost 1 base and the J gene lost 11 bases, with 5 bases spanning the gap. CDR3 length: 11 amino acids.